Reported below is one T cell receptor (beta chain). The antigen is undetermined. Sequencing was performed with immunoSEQ multiplex PCR; in TCRdb, only in-frame clones are kept and a portion is missing. Here the sample spans around 16,000 clones, approximately 77% being singletons. The data stem from a study of somatic mutations in cytotoxic T cells in rheumatoid arthritis. Study findings and constraints: Rheumatoid arthritis patients showed CD8+ clonality increasing with age, unlike healthy controls. A largest CD8+ clone above 20% of CD8+ cells occurred in about an eighth of the roughly 60 patients.

V lost 4 bases and J 0 bases, leaving 12 bases between the germline ends. Germline CDR1 MGHRA, CDR2 YSYEKL. The CDR3 totals 16 residues. V is TRBV4-1 and J is TRBJ1-4, with D possibly matching TRBD1 (6 bases). The receptor comes from an adult with rheumatoid arthritis. The sample comprised CD8+ T cells sorted from blood. CDR3 sequence reads: CASSPRGGPTNEKLFF. CDR3 bases: TGCGCCAGCAGCCCTCGGGGGGGGCCAACTAATGAAAAACTGTTTTTT.